The 3 T cell receptor beta chains given below trace back to one sample, sequenced in a study of neoadjuvant anti-PD-1 for oral cavity cancer. The table came from immunoSEQ multiplex PCR; TCRdb's copy has only in-frame clones and leaves some out. This table has 10,000 to 15,000 clones, 50% to 65% appearing once. The sample was tumor tissue, taken before nivolumab (anti-PD-1) treatment. These receptors came from a person between 40 and 79 years old with oral cavity squamous cell carcinoma.

The chain links TRBV7-9 to TRBJ1-1; D gene uncertain. V lost 2 bases and J 1 base, leaving 5 bases between the germline ends. Looked up from germline, CDR1 is SEHNR and CDR2 is FQNEAQ (reference sequence). CDR3 length equals 13 residues. CDR3 coding DNA: TGTGCCAGCAGCTTATGGGGGAACACTGAAGCTTTCTTT. Translating gives CASSLWGNTEAFF.

The J gene is TRBJ1-4, the V gene TRBV28, with D maybe TRBD1 (5 bases). The CDR3 extends over 14 amino acids. V was trimmed by 5 bases and J by 9 bases, leaving 16 bases between them. CDR1 is MDHEN, CDR2 SYDVKM, per germline. CDR3 protein: CASSLPGPGQKLFF. CDR3 bases: TGTGCCAGCAGTCTTCCGGGACCAGGACAAAAACTGTTTTTT. Full variable domain (remainder filled in from reference TRBV28 and TRBJ1-4): DVKVTQSSRYLVKRTGEKVFLECVQDMDHENMFWYRQDPGLGLRLIYFSYDVKMKEKGDIPEGYSVSREKKERFSLILESASTNQTSMYLCASSLPGPGQKLFFGSGTQLSVL.

This clone was seen a handful of times. This chain uses TRBV30 with TRBJ2-2; no definite D call. V was trimmed by 5 bases and J by 6 bases, leaving 7 bases between them. Germline V gene sequence: CDR1 GTSNPN, CDR2 SVGIG (reference sequence). This CDR3 is built from 11 residues. CDR3 nucleotides: TGTGCCTGGGGAGAATCCGGGGAGCTGTTTTTT. This gives the protein CAWGESGELFF.